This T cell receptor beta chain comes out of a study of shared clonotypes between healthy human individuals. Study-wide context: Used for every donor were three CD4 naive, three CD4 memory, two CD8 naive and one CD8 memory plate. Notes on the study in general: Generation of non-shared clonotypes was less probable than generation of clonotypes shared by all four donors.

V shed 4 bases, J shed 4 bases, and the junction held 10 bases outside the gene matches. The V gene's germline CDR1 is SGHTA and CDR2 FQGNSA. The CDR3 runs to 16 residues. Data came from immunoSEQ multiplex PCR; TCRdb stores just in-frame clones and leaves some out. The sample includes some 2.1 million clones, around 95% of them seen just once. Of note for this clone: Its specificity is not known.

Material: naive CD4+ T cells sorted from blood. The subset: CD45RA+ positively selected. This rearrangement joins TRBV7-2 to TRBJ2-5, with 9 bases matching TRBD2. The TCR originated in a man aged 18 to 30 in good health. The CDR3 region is CASSSTGSGRGETQYF. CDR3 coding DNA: TGTGCCAGCAGCTCGACCGGTAGCGGGAGAGGAGAGACCCAGTACTTC.